The clone carrying this T cell receptor beta chain was seen only once. The data are from a study of OX40 agonist ivuxolimab in advanced cancers. About the research overall: Of the participants, around 43% had some prior anti-PD-1, anti-PD-L1 or anti-CTLA-4 therapy, which was allowed. Three patients got partial responses; one had hepatocellular carcinoma and two had cutaneous melanoma.

CDR3 length: 13 residues. The ends were cut back, 0 bases at V and 7 bases at J, with 10 bases in the middle. Per germline, CDR1 SGHAT and CDR2 FQNNGV. This table comes from immunoSEQ multiplex PCR, and its TCRdb copy is limited to in-frame clones, with some not included. The table shows about 61,000 clones, with 86% occurring only once. The source material was CD4+ or CD8+ T cells sorted from blood, sampled in a trial of the OX40 agonist ivuxolimab. This sequence was found in an adult with an advanced solid tumor such as melanoma, head and neck, liver or kidney cancer. J is TRBJ2-7 and V is TRBV11-2; D is uncertain. This CDR3 reads CASSLDLSLEQYF. Here the CDR3 DNA reads TGTGCCAGCAGCTTAGACTTGTCCTTAGAGCAGTACTTC.